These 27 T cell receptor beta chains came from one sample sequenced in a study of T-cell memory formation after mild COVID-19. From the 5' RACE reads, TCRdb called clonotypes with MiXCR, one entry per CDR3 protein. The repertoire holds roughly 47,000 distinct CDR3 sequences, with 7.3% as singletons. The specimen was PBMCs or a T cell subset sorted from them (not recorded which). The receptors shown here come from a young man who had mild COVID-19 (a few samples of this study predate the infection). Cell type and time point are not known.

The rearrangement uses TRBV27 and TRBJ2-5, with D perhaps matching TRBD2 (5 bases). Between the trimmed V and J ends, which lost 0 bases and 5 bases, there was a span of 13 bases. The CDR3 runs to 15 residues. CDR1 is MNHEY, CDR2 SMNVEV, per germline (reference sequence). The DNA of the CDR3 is TGTGCCAGCAGTTTATCGGGGTGGGAGTTGGAGACCCAGTACTTC. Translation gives CASSLSGWELETQYF.

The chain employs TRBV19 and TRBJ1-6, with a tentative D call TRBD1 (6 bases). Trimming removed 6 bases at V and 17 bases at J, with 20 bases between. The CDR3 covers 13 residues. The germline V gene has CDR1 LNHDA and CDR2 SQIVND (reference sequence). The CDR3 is CASRLSGTPFIHF. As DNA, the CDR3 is TGTGCCAGTAGACTTTCCGGGACACCCTTCATCCACTTT. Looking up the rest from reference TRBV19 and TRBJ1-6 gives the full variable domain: DGGITQSPKYLFRKEGQNVTLSCEQNLNHDAMYWYRQDPGQGLRLIYYSQIVNDFQKGDIAEGYSVSREKKESFPLTVTSAQKNPTAFYLCASRLSGTPFIHFGNGTRLTVT.

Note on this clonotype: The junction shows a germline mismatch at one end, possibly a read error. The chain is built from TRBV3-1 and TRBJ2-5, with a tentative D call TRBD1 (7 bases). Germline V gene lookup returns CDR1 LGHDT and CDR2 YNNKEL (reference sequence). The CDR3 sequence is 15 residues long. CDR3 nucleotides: TGTGCCAGCAGCCGACGCGGGGACAGTAAAGAGACCAAGTACTTC. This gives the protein CASSRRGDSKETKYF.

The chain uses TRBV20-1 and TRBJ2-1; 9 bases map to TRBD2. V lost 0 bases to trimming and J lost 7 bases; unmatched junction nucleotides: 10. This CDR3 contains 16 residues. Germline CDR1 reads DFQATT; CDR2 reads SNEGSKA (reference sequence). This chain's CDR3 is CSARDRRGGASNEQFF. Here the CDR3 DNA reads TGCAGTGCTAGAGATCGCCGCGGGGGGGCTAGTAATGAGCAGTTCTTC.

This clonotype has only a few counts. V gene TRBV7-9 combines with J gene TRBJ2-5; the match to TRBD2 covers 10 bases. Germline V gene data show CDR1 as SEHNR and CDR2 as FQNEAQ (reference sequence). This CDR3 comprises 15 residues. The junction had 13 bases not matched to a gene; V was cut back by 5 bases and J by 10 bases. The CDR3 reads CASSQKLAGPLDQYF. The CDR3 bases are TGTGCCAGCAGCCAAAAACTAGCGGGGCCGCTGGACCAGTACTTC. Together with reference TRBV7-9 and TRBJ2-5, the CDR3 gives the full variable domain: DTGVSQNPRHKITKRGQNVTFRCDPISEHNRLYWYRQTLGQGPEFLTYFQNEAQLEKSRLLSDRFSAERPKGSFSTLEIQRTEQGDSAMYLCASSQKLAGPLDQYFGPGTRLLVL.

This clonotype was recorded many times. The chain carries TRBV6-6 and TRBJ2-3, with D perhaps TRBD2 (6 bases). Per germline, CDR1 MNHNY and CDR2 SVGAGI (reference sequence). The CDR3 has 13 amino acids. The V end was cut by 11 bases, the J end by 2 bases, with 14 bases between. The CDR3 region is CAGGRGLTDTQYF. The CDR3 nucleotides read TGTGCCGGGGGACGGGGACTCACAGATACGCAGTATTTT.

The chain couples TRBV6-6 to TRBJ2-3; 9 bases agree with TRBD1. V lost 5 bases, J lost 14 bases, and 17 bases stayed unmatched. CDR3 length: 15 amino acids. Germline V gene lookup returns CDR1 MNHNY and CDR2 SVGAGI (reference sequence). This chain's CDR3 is CASSNWGQGPPLLYF. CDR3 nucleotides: TGTGCCAGCAGTAACTGGGGACAGGGACCCCCGCTCCTGTATTTT.

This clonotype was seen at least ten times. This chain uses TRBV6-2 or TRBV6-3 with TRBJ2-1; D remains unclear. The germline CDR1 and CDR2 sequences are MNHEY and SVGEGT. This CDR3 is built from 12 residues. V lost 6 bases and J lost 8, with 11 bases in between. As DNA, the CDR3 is TGTGCCAGCAGCCCTCAAGGAGATGAGCAGTTCTTC. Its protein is CASSPQGDEQFF.

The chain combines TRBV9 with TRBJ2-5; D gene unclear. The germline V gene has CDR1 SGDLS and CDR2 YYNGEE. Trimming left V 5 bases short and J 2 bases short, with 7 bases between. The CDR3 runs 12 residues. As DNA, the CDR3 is TGTGCCAGCAGAGTATCACAAGAGACCCAGTACTTC. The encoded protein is CASRVSQETQYF.

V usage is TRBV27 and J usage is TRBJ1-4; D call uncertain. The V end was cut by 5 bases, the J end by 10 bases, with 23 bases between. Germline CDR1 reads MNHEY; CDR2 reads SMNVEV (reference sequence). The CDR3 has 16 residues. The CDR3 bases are TGTGCCAGCAGTCCACCTGCCGGGAGCGGGGTCGGAAAACTGTTTTTT. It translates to CASSPPAGSGVGKLFF.

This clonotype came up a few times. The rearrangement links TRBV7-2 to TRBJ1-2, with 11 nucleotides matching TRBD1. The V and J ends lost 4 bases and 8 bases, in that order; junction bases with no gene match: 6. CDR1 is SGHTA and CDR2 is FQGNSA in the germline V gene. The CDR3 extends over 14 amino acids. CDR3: CASSSRDRGKGYTF. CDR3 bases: TGTGCCAGCAGCTCCCGGGACAGGGGGAAAGGCTACACCTTC.

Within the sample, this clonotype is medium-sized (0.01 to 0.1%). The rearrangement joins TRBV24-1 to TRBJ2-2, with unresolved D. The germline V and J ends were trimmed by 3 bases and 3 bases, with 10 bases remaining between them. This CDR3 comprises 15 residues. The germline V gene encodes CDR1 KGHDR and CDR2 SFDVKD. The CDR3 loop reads CATSDTRADTGELFF. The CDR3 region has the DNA TGTGCCACCAGTGATACCCGGGCCGACACCGGGGAGCTGTTTTTT.

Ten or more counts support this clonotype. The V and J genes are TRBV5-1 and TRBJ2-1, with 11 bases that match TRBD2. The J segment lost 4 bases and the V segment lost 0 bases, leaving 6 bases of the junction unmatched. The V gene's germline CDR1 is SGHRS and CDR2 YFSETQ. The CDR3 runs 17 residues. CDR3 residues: CASSLAPSGGTYNEQFF. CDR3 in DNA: TGCGCCAGCAGCTTGGCCCCTAGCGGGGGGACGTACAATGAGCAGTTCTTC. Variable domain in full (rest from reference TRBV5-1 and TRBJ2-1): KAGVTQTPRYLIKTRGQQVTLSCSPISGHRSVSWYQQTPGQGLQFLFEYFSETQRNKGNFPGRFSGRQFSNSRSEMNVSTLELGDSALYLCASSLAPSGGTYNEQFFGPGTRLTVL.

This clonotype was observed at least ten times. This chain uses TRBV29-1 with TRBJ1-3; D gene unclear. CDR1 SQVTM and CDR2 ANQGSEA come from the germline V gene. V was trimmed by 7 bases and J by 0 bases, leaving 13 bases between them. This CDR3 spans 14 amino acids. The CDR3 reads CSALVGYSGNTIYF. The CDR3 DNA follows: TGCAGCGCGCTAGTTGGTTACTCTGGAAACACCATATATTTT.

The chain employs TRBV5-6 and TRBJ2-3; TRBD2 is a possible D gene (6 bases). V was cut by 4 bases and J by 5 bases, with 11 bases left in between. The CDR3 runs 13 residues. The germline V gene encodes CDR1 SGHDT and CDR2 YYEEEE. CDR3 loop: CASSALGGDTQYF. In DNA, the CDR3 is TGTGCCAGCAGCGCCCTCGGGGGAGATACGCAGTATTTT.

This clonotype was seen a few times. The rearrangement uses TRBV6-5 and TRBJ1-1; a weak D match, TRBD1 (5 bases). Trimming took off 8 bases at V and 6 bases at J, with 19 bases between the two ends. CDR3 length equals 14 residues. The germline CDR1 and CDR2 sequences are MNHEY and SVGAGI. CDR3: CASLSGGIASEAFF. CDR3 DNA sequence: TGTGCCAGCCTATCGGGGGGGATCGCCTCTGAAGCTTTCTTT.

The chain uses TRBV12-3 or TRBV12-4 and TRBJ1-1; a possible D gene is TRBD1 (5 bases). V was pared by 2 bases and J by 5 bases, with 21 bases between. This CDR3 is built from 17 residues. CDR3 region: CASSLMGTTSAGTEAFF. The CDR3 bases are TGTGCCAGCAGTTTAATGGGGACCACCTCCGCTGGGACTGAAGCTTTCTTT.

CDR3 in DNA: TGTGCCAGCAGCCAAGAATCGGGCAGGATAAGAGCTTTCTTT. As protein: CASSQESGRIRAFF. The J gene is TRBJ1-1, the V gene TRBV4-2; D uncertain. The V end lost 0 bases, the J end lost 10 bases, and 15 bases lay between the germline ends. This CDR3 comprises 14 residues. Germline V gene sequence: CDR1 LGHNA, CDR2 YNFKEQ.

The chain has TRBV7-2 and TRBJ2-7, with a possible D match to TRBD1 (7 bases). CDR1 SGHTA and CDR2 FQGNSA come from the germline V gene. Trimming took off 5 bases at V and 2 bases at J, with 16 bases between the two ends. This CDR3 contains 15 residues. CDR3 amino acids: CASSLQGDFTYEQYF. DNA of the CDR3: TGTGCCAGCAGCCTGCAGGGGGACTTCACCTACGAGCAGTACTTC.

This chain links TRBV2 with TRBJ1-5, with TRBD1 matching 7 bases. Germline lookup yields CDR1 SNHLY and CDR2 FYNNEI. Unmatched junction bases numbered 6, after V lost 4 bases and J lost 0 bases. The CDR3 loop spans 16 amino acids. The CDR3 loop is CASSGGGAYSNQPQHF. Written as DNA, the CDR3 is TGTGCCAGCAGTGGAGGGGGCGCCTATAGCAATCAGCCCCAGCATTTT.

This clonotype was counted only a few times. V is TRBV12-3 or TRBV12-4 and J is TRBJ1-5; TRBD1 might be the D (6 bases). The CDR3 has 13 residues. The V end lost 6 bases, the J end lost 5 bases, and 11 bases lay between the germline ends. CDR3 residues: CASRRRQDQPQHF. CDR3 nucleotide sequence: TGTGCCAGCAGGCGCCGACAGGATCAGCCCCAGCATTTT.

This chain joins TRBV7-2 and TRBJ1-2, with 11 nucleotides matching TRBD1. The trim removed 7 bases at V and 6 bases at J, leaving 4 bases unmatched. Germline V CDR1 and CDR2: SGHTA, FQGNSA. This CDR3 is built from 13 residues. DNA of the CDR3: TGTGCCAGCACCCCGGGACAGGGGGATGGCTACACCTTC. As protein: CASTPGQGDGYTF.

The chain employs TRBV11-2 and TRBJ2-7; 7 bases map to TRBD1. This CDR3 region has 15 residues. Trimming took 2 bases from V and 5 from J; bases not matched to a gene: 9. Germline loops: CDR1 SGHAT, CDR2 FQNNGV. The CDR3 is CASSLRGTVRDEQYF. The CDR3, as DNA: TGTGCCAGCAGCTTAAGAGGGACAGTCAGAGACGAGCAGTACTTC.

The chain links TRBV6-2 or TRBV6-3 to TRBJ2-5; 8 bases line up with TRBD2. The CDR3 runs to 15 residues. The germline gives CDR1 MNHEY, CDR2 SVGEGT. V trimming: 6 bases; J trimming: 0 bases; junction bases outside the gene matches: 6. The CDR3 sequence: CASRRFSGDQETQYF. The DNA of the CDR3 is TGTGCCAGCAGGCGATTTAGCGGGGACCAAGAGACCCAGTACTTC.

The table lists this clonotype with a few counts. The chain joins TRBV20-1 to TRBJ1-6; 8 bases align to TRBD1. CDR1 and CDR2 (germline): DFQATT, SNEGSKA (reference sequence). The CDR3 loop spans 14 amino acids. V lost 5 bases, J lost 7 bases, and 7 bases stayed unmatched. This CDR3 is CSAGAGGRNSPLHF. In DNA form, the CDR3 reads TGCAGTGCTGGAGCAGGGGGCCGGAATTCACCCCTCCACTTT.

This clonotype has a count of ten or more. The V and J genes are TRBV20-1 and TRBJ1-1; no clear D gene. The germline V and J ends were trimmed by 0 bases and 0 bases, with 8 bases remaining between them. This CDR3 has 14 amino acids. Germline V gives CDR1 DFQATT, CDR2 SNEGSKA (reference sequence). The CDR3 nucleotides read TGCAGTGCTAGAGAGCCCGGTTTGAACACTGAAGCTTTCTTT. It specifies CSAREPGLNTEAFF.

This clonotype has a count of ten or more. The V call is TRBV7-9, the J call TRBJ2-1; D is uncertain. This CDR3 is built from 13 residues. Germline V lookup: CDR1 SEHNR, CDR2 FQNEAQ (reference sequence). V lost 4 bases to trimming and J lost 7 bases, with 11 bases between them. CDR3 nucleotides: TGTGCCAGCAGCTCCCAGCCCCAGAATGAGCAGTTCTTC. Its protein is CASSSQPQNEQFF.